This entry lists 10 T cell receptor beta chains sequenced from one sample in a study of shared clonotypes between healthy human individuals (dated by TCRdb to the early 2020s). The library was obtained by the immunoSEQ multiplex PCR assay. In its TCRdb copy, this immuneACCESS table keeps in-frame sequences only and misses some clones. Where compared with another copy, unresolved V genes explain less than half of these, and the others have no known cause. In this sample the table shows about 2,500,000 clones, over 85% of which occur a single time. The ten largest clones add up to more than 0.12% of the sample. Material: naive CD4+ T cells sorted from blood. In the paper's terms, the cell subset or site label means: CD45RA+ positively selected. The receptors stem from a young man in good health.

The rearrangement links TRBV10-1 to TRBJ2-1; 8 bases agree with TRBD1. After removal of 0 bases from V and 9 bases from J, the junction contained 7 bases not matched to a gene. This CDR3 has 15 amino acids. Germline V lookup: CDR1 WNHNN, CDR2 SYGVQD (reference sequence). The chain's CDR3 is CASSESRTGLPEQFF. The CDR3 DNA is TGCGCCAGCAGTGAGTCCCGGACAGGGCTACCTGAGCAGTTCTTC.

The chain recombines TRBV10-3 with TRBJ2-7, with TRBD2 as a possible D gene (7 bases). V lost 4 bases, J lost 3 bases, and 13 bases lay in between. CDR3 size: 14 residues. Germline lookup yields CDR1 ENHRY and CDR2 SYGVKD. The CDR3 sequence is CAISVGGAFYEQYF. The CDR3, as DNA: TGTGCCATCAGTGTGGGGGGGGCTTTCTACGAGCAGTACTTC.

Worth noting for this clone: This CDR3 is also generated by other DNA sequences in the sample. The chain has TRBV28 and TRBJ1-5, with 8 bases identical to TRBD1. CDR3 size: 15 residues. Germline CDR1 and CDR2: MDHEN and SYDVKM. Trimming cost V 6 bases and J 1 base; bases outside gene matches: 5. This CDR3 reads CASSLDRGSNQPQHF. In DNA, the CDR3 is TGTGCCAGCAGCCTCGACAGGGGAAGCAATCAGCCCCAGCATTTT.

This clone was seen just once. J is TRBJ1-5 and V is TRBV6-1; 7 positions match TRBD1. With 10 bases clipped from V and 4 bases from J, the junction kept 7 bases outside the gene matches. Per germline, CDR1 MNHNS and CDR2 SASEGT. The CDR3 runs 13 residues. The CDR3 DNA reads as TGTGCCATCAGGGGGGTAGCTAATCAGCCCCAGCATTTT. Translation gives CAIRGVANQPQHF.

The chain couples TRBV28 to TRBJ2-7, with D perhaps TRBD1 (6 bases). Trimming left V 10 bases short and J 5 bases short, with 18 bases between. This CDR3 has 13 residues. Germline values: CDR1 MDHEN, CDR2 SYDVKM. The CDR3 region has the DNA TGTGCCACCAATACAGGGAAATCGAACGAGCAGTACTTC. Residues: CATNTGKSNEQYF.

This clone showed up just once. This chain uses TRBV7-9 with TRBJ1-6; 12 positions agree with TRBD1. Germline loops: CDR1 SEHNR, CDR2 FQNEAQ (reference sequence). The CDR3 runs 18 residues. Unmatched junction bases numbered 13, after V lost 5 bases and J lost 8 bases. The CDR3 sequence: CASSRDRGRQNLYSPLHF. The CDR3 region has the DNA TGTGCCAGCAGCCGGGACAGGGGGCGACAAAATCTTTATTCACCCCTCCACTTT.

Only one count was recorded for this clone. This chain connects TRBV5-1 to TRBJ2-7, with TRBD2 matching over 8 bases. V was pared by 3 bases and J by 4 bases, with 15 bases of the junction left unmatched. The germline CDR1 and CDR2 sequences are SGHRS and YFSETQ. This CDR3 contains 17 residues. DNA of the CDR3: TGCGCCAGCAGCTGGGGGGTAGCGGGAAGTGGGCCTTACGAGCAGTACTTC. It translates to CASSWGVAGSGPYEQYF.

The chain joins TRBV7-9 to TRBJ2-3; TRBD1 matches 9 bases. V trimming: 7 bases; J trimming: 3 bases; junction bases outside the gene matches: 8. The germline V gene encodes CDR1 SEHNR and CDR2 FQNEAQ (reference sequence). This CDR3 is 15 amino acids long. CDR3 bases: TGTGCCAGCAATCCGGGACAGGGCGTTACAGATACGCAGTATTTT. Its translation: CASNPGQGVTDTQYF.

This clone was seen once. This chain connects TRBV7-9 to TRBJ2-7, with a weak D call TRBD1 (5 bases). Germline V gene sequence: CDR1 SEHNR, CDR2 FQNEAQ (reference sequence). Trimming cost V 4 bases and J 3 bases, with 22 bases left between them. The CDR3 has 17 amino acids. CDR3 coding DNA: TGTGCCAGCAGCTCGACGATGGACCTAAAGGGGTACTACGAGCAGTACTTC. It codes for CASSSTMDLKGYYEQYF.

This clone was seen a single time. The chain employs TRBV7-2 and TRBJ1-2; 7 positions match TRBD1. J was trimmed by 1 base and V by 5 bases; bases with no gene match: 4. The CDR3 covers 14 residues. Looked up from germline, CDR1 is SGHTA and CDR2 is FQGNSA. The CDR3 is CASSPGQLNYGYTF. The CDR3 nucleotides read TGTGCCAGCAGCCCGGGACAGCTTAACTATGGCTACACCTTC.